This T cell receptor beta chain was identified in a study of cytomegalovirus exposure and HLA in healthy donors. Points from the study as a whole: Most observed TCR sequences were rare, whereas some public TCRs were detected in many donors. The authors enumerated over 150 TCR beta chains as linked to cytomegalovirus.

Sequencing used immunoSEQ multiplex PCR; TCRdb keeps in-frame clones, though not all of them. This table holds about 21,000 clones, around 97% found once. Unmatched junction bases numbered 4, after V lost 4 bases and J lost 5 bases. This CDR3 comprises 13 residues. Germline CDR1 and CDR2: SGDLS and YYNGEE. Remarks on this clone: The antigen is unknown.

This sequence was found in a young man in good health and CMV-seropositive. The sample was PBMCs. J is TRBJ2-3 and V is TRBV9; TRBD2 aligns across 7 bases. The CDR3 protein is CASSPPGGDTQYF. The CDR3 DNA sequence: TGTGCCAGCAGCCCCCCGGGAGGAGATACGCAGTATTTT. Looking up the rest from reference TRBV9 and TRBJ2-3 gives the full variable domain: DSGVTQTPKHLITATGQRVTLRCSPRSGDLSVYWYQQSLDQGLQFLIQYYNGEERAKGNILERFSAQQFPDLHSELNLSSLELGDSALYFCASSPPGGDTQYFGPGTRLTVL.